Below, 11 T cell receptor beta chains from the same sample are listed, as sequenced in a study of cytomegalovirus exposure and HLA in healthy donors. Primers included in the PCR were 60 Vbeta and 13 Jbeta primers. Clones were read by immunoSEQ multiplex PCR, and TCRdb kept only the in-frame ones, dropping some. The sample holds 150,000 or so clones, 73% seen once. Sequencing input: PBMCs. The receptors here all came from a woman younger than 30 in good health and CMV-seronegative.

This clone was seen just once. The chain links TRBV19 to TRBJ1-2; D is ambiguous. CDR3 length: 14 amino acids. Germline V gene data show CDR1 as LNHDA and CDR2 as SQIVND (reference sequence). V lost 3 bases to trimming and J lost 4 bases, with 12 bases between them. The CDR3 sequence: CASSMTGLSYGYTF. The CDR3 nucleotides are TGTGCCAGTAGTATGACTGGACTGAGCTATGGCTACACCTTC.

The chain is built from TRBV4-3 and TRBJ1-2; TRBD1 matches at 7 bases. Germline V CDR1 and CDR2: LGHNA, YSLEER. The J segment lost 0 bases and the V segment lost 4 bases, leaving 8 bases of the junction unmatched. The CDR3 is 16 residues long. This CDR3 reads CASSPPGQAANYGYTF. The CDR3 nucleotides are TGCGCCAGCAGCCCCCCCGGACAGGCAGCTAACTATGGCTACACCTTC.

This clone was seen once. The chain uses TRBV5-5 and TRBJ1-2; 7 nucleotides line up with TRBD1. CDR1 and CDR2 from the germline V gene are SGHKS and YYEKEE (reference sequence). This CDR3 spans 14 amino acids. V was clipped by 5 bases and J by 0 bases; unmatched bases: 4. CDR3 bases: TGTGCCAGCAGAAGGGGGCAACCTAACTATGGCTACACCTTC. This codes for CASRRGQPNYGYTF.

This clone occurred once. J is TRBJ2-3 and V is TRBV7-8; D call uncertain. The V end was cut by 3 bases, the J end by 0 bases, with 7 bases between. The CDR3 loop spans 14 amino acids. Germline loops: CDR1 SGHVS, CDR2 FQNEAQ. The CDR3 coding sequence is TGTGCCAGCAGCTTTACATTTAGCACAGATACGCAGTATTTT. Protein product: CASSFTFSTDTQYF.

The chain has TRBV6-5 and TRBJ1-2; TRBD1 aligns across 8 bases. This CDR3 region has 16 residues. Germline V gene lookup returns CDR1 MNHEY and CDR2 SVGAGI. V lost 2 bases and J lost 1; bases outside the gene matches: 6. Here the CDR3 DNA reads TGTGCCAGCAGTTACACGGGACAGGAGCTTAACTATGGCTACACCTTC. Its translation is CASSYTGQELNYGYTF.

The CDR3 loop is CASRAGNTEAFF. The CDR3 DNA reads as TGTGCCAGCAGGGCAGGGAACACTGAAGCTTTCTTT. This chain uses TRBV7-9 with TRBJ1-1, with D unclear. Trimming took 6 bases from V and 1 from J, leaving 6 bases between them. Germline CDR1 SEHNR, CDR2 FQNEAQ (reference sequence). CDR3 length equals 12 residues.

This rearrangement joins TRBV4-1 to TRBJ1-1; 9 bases agree with TRBD1. CDR1 is MGHRA and CDR2 is YSYEKL in the germline V gene. Trimming removed 5 bases from V and 1 base from J; junction bases left unmatched: 2. There are 14 residues in the CDR3. The DNA for the CDR3 is TGCGCCAGCAGCGCACAGGGGGCGAACACTGAAGCTTTCTTT. It yields the protein CASSAQGANTEAFF.

The sample holds one count of this clone. The CDR3 spells CASSIEGQALGTTREQYF. CDR3 DNA: TGTGCCAGTAGTATAGAGGGACAGGCCCTGGGAACTACTCGCGAGCAGTACTTC. The chain has TRBV19 and TRBJ2-5, with 8 bases identical to TRBD1. The end of the DNA fits TRBJ2-7 better, so the J call may be wrong. Germline assignment: CDR1 LNHDA and CDR2 SQIVND (reference sequence). CDR3 length: 18 amino acids.

The genes are TRBV6-1 and TRBJ2-5; 9 bases are shared with TRBD1. CDR3 length equals 13 residues. With 7 bases clipped from V and 6 bases from J, the junction kept 6 bases outside the gene matches. The germline V gene encodes CDR1 MNHNS and CDR2 SASEGT. The CDR3 coding sequence is TGTGCCAGCAAGCGGACAGGGGAACAGACCCAGTACTTC. It yields the protein CASKRTGEQTQYF.

This clone has just one count. The chain links TRBV7-3 to TRBJ2-1; D remains ambiguous. The CDR3 runs to 15 residues. Germline V lookup: CDR1 SGHTA, CDR2 FQGTGA. The germline V and J ends were trimmed by 2 bases and 7 bases, with 15 bases remaining between them. The chain's CDR3 is CASSLWADLRNEQFF. In DNA form, the CDR3 reads TGTGCCAGCAGCTTATGGGCTGACCTTCGGAATGAGCAGTTCTTC.

This clone was counted a few times. This chain joins TRBV28 and TRBJ1-1; 9 nucleotides agree with TRBD1. This CDR3 has 14 amino acids. The germline gives CDR1 MDHEN, CDR2 SYDVKM. V dropped 5 bases and J dropped 10; count of bases not matched to a gene: 11. CDR3 sequence (DNA): TGTGCCAGCAGTCAGACAGGGGGGGTCGTCGGAGCTTTCTTT. As protein: CASSQTGGVVGAFF.